This T cell receptor (beta chain) derives from a study of identical twins. About this clonotype itself: Its antigen remains unidentified.

Using its own MiXCR run on the 5' RACE reads, TCRdb lists one record per CDR3 protein. The sample records 510,000 or so distinct CDR3 sequences, nearly 15% being singletons. Whole-study findings and limits: Beta clonotypes that were abundant in cord blood contained fewer insertions, a pattern absent from memory repertoires.

CDR1 and CDR2 from the germline V gene are SQVTM and ANQGSEA. The CDR3 runs 13 residues. V was clipped by 5 bases and J by 3 bases; unmatched bases: 6. These sequences were also reported in another study, on yellow fever vaccine responses in identical twins. From that report: Twins reportedly had a vaccine T cell response that seemed partly convergent, partly personalized.

The sample was CD4+ T cells sorted from blood. The chain links TRBV29-1 to TRBJ2-5; TRBD1 agrees at 7 bases. The sequence came from a woman under 30 in good health. The CDR3 spells CSVIRDRKETQYF. The CDR3 DNA is TGCAGCGTTATCCGGGACAGAAAAGAGACCCAGTACTTC.